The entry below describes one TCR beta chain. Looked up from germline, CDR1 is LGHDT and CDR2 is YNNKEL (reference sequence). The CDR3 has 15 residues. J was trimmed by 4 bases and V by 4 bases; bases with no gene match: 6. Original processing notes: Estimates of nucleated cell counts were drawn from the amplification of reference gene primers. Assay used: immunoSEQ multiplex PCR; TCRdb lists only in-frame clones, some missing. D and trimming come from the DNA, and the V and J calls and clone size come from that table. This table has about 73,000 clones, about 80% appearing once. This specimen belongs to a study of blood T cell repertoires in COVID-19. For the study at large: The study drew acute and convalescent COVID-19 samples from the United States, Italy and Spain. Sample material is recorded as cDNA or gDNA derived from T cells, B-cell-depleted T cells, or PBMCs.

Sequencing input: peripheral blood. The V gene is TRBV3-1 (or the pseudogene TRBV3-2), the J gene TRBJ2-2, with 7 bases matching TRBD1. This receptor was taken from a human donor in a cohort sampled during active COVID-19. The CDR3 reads CASSPRQGSTGELFF. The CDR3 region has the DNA TGTGCCAGCAGCCCCCGACAGGGAAGCACCGGGGAGCTGTTTTTT.